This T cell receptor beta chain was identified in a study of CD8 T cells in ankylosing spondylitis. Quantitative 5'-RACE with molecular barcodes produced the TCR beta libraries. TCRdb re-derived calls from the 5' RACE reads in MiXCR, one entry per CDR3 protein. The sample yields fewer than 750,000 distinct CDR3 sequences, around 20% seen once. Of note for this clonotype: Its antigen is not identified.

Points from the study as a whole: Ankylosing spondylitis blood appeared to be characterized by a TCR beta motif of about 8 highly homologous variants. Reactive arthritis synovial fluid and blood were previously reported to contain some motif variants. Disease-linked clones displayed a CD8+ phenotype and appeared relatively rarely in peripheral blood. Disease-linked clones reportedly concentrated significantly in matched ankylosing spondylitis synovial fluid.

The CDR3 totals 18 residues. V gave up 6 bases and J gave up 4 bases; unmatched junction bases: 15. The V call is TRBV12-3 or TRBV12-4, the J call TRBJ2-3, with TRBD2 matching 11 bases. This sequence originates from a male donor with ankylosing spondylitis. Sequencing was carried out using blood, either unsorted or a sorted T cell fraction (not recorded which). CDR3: CASSRPSGRTGGADTQYF. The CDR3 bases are TGTGCCAGCAGCCGGCCTAGCGGGAGGACGGGTGGGGCAGATACGCAGTATTTT.